Sequencing of this T cell receptor (beta chain) was carried out in a study of cytomegalovirus exposure and HLA in healthy donors. Study-level results: About 87% or about 30% of the time was how often most TCR beta V segments were productive, according to an earlier analysis. Both high specificity and high sensitivity reportedly marked the classifier's diagnosis of cytomegalovirus status.

Germline V gene sequence: CDR1 SGHTA, CDR2 FQGTGA. The trim removed 0 bases at V and 16 bases at J, leaving 10 bases unmatched. The CDR3 loop spans 14 amino acids. To note about this clone: Its target is unknown.

Primers for the PCR totalled 60 Vbeta and 13 Jbeta. Only in-frame clones appear in the TCRdb table, and some are missing; sequencing was by immunoSEQ multiplex PCR. The table includes more than 95,000 clones, 55% to 75% detected once. V usage is TRBV7-3 and J usage is TRBJ2-1; 9 nucleotides match TRBD1. The sequencing sample was made of PBMCs. This clonotype was obtained from a man in his sixties in good health and CMV-seronegative. This CDR3 reads CASSLTGQGSGAFF. The CDR3 region has the DNA TGTGCCAGCAGCTTAACCGGACAGGGGAGCGGGGCTTTCTTC.